The entry below describes one TCR beta chain. Its antigen remains unidentified. These data come from a study of shared clonotypes between healthy human individuals. Study as a whole: Three CD4 naive, three CD4 memory, two CD8 naive and one CD8 memory plate were used per donor. Study results and limitations: Naive CD4 clonotypes overlapped across a few donors at roughly 5.1%.

Deep-level settings were used for running the assay. Some clones are missing from TCRdb's copy, which holds only in-frame ones; the method was immunoSEQ multiplex PCR. The sample holds under 1 million clones; over 90% are singletons and the top ten take nearly 25%. This CDR3 has 18 amino acids. It was CD45RO-negative cells, positively selected for CCR7, that made up naive CD8 cells, with terminally differentiated effector memory CD45RA+ cells excluded. The clonotype originates from a young man in good health. J is TRBJ1-5 and V is TRBV21-1; the tabulated D call, TRBD1, remains unverified against the DNA. TRBV21-1 is described as a pseudogene. Sequencing was performed on naive CD8+ T cells sorted from blood. Written as DNA, the CDR3 is TGTGCCAGCGGGGACAGGGTCACCTCAGGGGGGGGTAATCAGCCCCAGCATTTT. Encoded protein: CASGDRVTSGGGNQPQHF.